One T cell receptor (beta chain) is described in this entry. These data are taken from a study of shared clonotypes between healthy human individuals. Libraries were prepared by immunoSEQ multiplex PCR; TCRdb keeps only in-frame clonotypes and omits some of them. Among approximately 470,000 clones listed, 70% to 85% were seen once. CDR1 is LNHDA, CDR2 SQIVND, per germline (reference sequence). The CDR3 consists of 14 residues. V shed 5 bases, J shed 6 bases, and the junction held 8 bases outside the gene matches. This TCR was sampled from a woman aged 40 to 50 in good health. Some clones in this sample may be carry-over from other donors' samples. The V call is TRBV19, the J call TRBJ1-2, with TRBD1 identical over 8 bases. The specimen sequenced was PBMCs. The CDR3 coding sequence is TGTGCCAGTAGTCCCTTGGACAGGGTCGATGGCTACACCTTC. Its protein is CASSPLDRVDGYTF.